This T cell receptor (beta chain) was documented in a study of blood T cell repertoires in COVID-19. Study summary: Some COVID-19 samples were acute and others convalescent; all came from the United States, Italy and Spain. PBMCs, B-cell-depleted T cells, or T cells were the source of the cDNA or gDNA that made up the material.

Data came from immunoSEQ multiplex PCR; TCRdb stores just in-frame clones and leaves some out. The sample yields 90,000 or so clones, 80% to 90% seen once. V lost 0 bases and J 4 bases, leaving 10 bases between the germline ends. CDR1 is SGHNT, CDR2 YYREEE, per germline (reference sequence). The CDR3 runs to 14 residues. Sequencing was carried out using peripheral blood. This sequence joins TRBV5-4 and TRBJ1-2; a weak D match, TRBD1 (6 bases). The clonotype was recovered from a human donor in a cohort sampled during active COVID-19. The CDR3 DNA follows: TGTGCCAGCAGCTTGGTAGACAGGCGCTATGGCTACACCTTC. Protein: CASSLVDRRYGYTF.